This entry lists 27 T cell receptor beta chains sequenced from one sample in a study of neurological immune-mediated disorders. TCRdb reprocessed the 5' RACE reads via MiXCR and lists one record per CDR3 protein. The table records approximately 60,000 distinct CDR3 sequences, about 4% of them present only once. Material for sequencing was PBMCs. The receptors shown here come from a man aged 45 to 65 with multiple sclerosis.

This clonotype occurred many times. The CDR3 bases are TGTGCCAGCAGTTACCAGCGGGGCTATAGCACAGATACGCAGTATTTT. Translation: CASSYQRGYSTDTQYF. The chain is built from TRBV6-5 and TRBJ2-3; TRBD2 matches at 7 bases. CDR1 is MNHEY, CDR2 SVGAGI, per germline. The V segment lost 2 bases and the J segment 0 bases; nucleotides outside the gene matches: 5. This CDR3 has 16 residues.

This clonotype was recorded many times. The chain links TRBV5-1 to TRBJ1-6, with 8 positions matching TRBD1. The germline V gene encodes CDR1 SGHRS and CDR2 YFSETQ. The V gene end was trimmed by 0 bases and the J gene end by 14 bases; junction bases not matched to a gene: 10. There are 15 residues in the CDR3. The CDR3 protein is CASSLGPGGEEALHF. The DNA for the CDR3 is TGCGCCAGCAGCTTGGGCCCAGGGGGCGAGGAAGCCCTCCACTTT.

The chain combines TRBV5-1 with TRBJ1-1; no clear D gene. The CDR3 length is 14 residues. V was cut by 4 bases and J by 3 bases, with 13 bases left in between. The germline V gene encodes CDR1 SGHRS and CDR2 YFSETQ. DNA of the CDR3: TGCGCCAGCAGCGGCCCGGGCAAGGACACTGAAGCTTTCTTT. Its translation is CASSGPGKDTEAFF.

This clonotype was counted ten times or more. The gene calls are TRBV7-9 and TRBJ2-3; 7 bases are shared with TRBD2. Per the germline V gene, CDR1 is SEHNR and CDR2 is FQNEAQ (reference sequence). This CDR3 spans 15 amino acids. V shed 6 bases, J shed 0 bases, and the junction held 6 bases outside the gene matches. CDR3 DNA sequence: TGTGCCAGCAGACGACTCGGGGGGAGCACAGATACGCAGTATTTT. Its translation: CASRRLGGSTDTQYF.

At least ten counts were recorded for this clonotype. The chain links TRBV20-1 to TRBJ1-2; weak D call: TRBD1 (5 bases). From germline, CDR1 is DFQATT and CDR2 SNEGSKA (reference sequence). This CDR3 has 14 amino acids. V was trimmed by 0 bases and J by 5 bases, leaving 13 bases between them. DNA of the CDR3: TGCAGTGCTAGAGAAGGGGCCGTTGGGTATGGCTACACCTTC. It is translated as CSAREGAVGYGYTF.

This clonotype showed up many times. This chain uses TRBV25-1 with TRBJ1-5; the D gene is possibly TRBD1 (5 bases). The ends were cut back, 10 bases at V and 4 bases at J, with 20 bases in the middle. The CDR3 spans 15 residues. Germline lookup yields CDR1 MGHDK and CDR2 SYGVNS. CDR3 bases: TGTGCCACCCTTGACGACCCAGGGAGGAATCAGCCCCAGCATTTT. Translation: CATLDDPGRNQPQHF.

Many counts were recorded for this clonotype. This chain joins TRBV5-1 and TRBJ1-5; no definite D call. Trimming stripped 0 bases from V and 9 bases from J, with 10 bases between. The CDR3 runs 13 residues. Germline CDR1 reads SGHRS; CDR2 reads YFSETQ. CDR3 residues: CASSLDPAGPQHF. As DNA, the CDR3 is TGCGCCAGCAGCTTGGATCCGGCTGGGCCCCAGCATTTT.

CDR3: CASSRTGNLHSGANVLTF. CDR3 DNA sequence: TGTGCCAGCAGTCGAACAGGGAACTTGCACTCTGGGGCCAACGTCCTGACTTTC. The V and J genes are TRBV6-5 and TRBJ2-6; D is perhaps TRBD1 (6 bases). Germline V gene lookup returns CDR1 MNHEY and CDR2 SVGAGI. The length of the CDR3 is 18 residues. With 5 bases removed from V and 0 bases from J, the gap between germline ends came to 17 bases.

This clonotype was seen repeatedly, ten times or more. V gene TRBV12-3 or TRBV12-4 combines with J gene TRBJ2-1, with 7 positions matching TRBD1. The V gene end was trimmed by 10 bases and the J gene end by 6 bases; junction bases not matched to a gene: 12. The CDR3 contains 14 residues. The DNA for the CDR3 is TGTGCCACCCGGAAACAGGGGTTGGCCAATGAGCAGTTCTTC. Its protein is CATRKQGLANEQFF.

This clonotype was observed at least ten times. The chain joins TRBV29-1 to TRBJ1-2, with 7 bases aligning to TRBD1. The CDR3 runs to 14 residues. Germline CDR1 SQVTM, CDR2 ANQGSEA. Trimming cost V 3 bases and J 4 bases; bases outside gene matches: 8. The CDR3 DNA is TGCAGCGTTGAGCCGGAGGACAGGCTCTATGGCTACACCTTC. Its protein is CSVEPEDRLYGYTF.

This clonotype was counted many times. This chain uses TRBV12-3 or TRBV12-4 with TRBJ2-2; D not certain. The CDR3 runs to 11 residues. Trimming took off 3 bases at V and 9 bases at J, with 5 bases between the two ends. The CDR3 protein is CASSFSRELFF. CDR3 DNA: TGTGCCAGCAGTTTTAGTCGGGAGCTGTTTTTT.

Many counts were recorded for this clonotype. CDR3 in DNA: TGCAGTCCCCGCCCCAGGGGCTCCGCTGGCTACACCTTC. The encoded protein is CSPRPRGSAGYTF. The chain uses TRBV20-1 and TRBJ1-2; possibly TRBD1 for D (6 bases). V was cut by 8 bases and J by 7 bases, with 20 bases left in between. This CDR3 comprises 13 residues. The germline V gene has CDR1 DFQATT and CDR2 SNEGSKA (reference sequence).

Many counts were recorded for this clonotype. V and J are TRBV7-6 and TRBJ2-1; D not resolved. The length of the CDR3 is 15 residues. Germline CDR1 and CDR2: SGHVS and FNYEAQ. The ends were cut back, 5 bases at V and 0 bases at J, with 11 bases in the middle. The CDR3 here is CASSEVYGSYNEQFF. Written as DNA, the CDR3 is TGTGCCAGCAGCGAGGTCTATGGCTCCTACAATGAGCAGTTCTTC.

This clonotype was recorded many times. The rearrangement links TRBV4-1 to TRBJ2-3; D gene uncertain. Looked up from germline, CDR1 is MGHRA and CDR2 is YSYEKL. Trimming pared 1 base from V and 4 bases from J, leaving 15 bases between. The CDR3 spans 16 residues. DNA of the CDR3: TGCGCCAGCAGCCAAGCGGTGCCCGCCGGGCCAGATACGCAGTATTTT. Its translation: CASSQAVPAGPDTQYF.

This clonotype was detected ten times or more. The rearrangement joins TRBV12-3 or TRBV12-4 to TRBJ2-7, with D possibly matching TRBD2 (7 bases). Trimming removed 2 bases from V and 7 bases from J, with 15 bases in between. The CDR3 has 14 amino acids. DNA for the CDR3: TGTGCCAGCAGTTTAAGGGGGGGCGCGTGGGAGCAGTACTTC. It yields the protein CASSLRGGAWEQYF.

As concerns this clonotype: A single base separates this from a much larger clone, so it may be a read error. The rearrangement joins TRBV20-1 to TRBJ1-1; D may be TRBD1 (5 bases). The CDR3 covers 12 residues. Deletions cut 7 bases from V and 1 base from J, with 10 bases between. Germline V gene lookup returns CDR1 DFQATT and CDR2 SNEGSKA (reference sequence). The CDR3 DNA is TGCAGTGTAGGGGATTGGAACACTGAAGCTTTCTTT. Its protein product is CSVGDWNTEAFF.

This clonotype was seen repeatedly, ten times or more. The chain carries TRBV12-3 or TRBV12-4 and TRBJ1-1; D is uncertain. V gave up 8 bases and J gave up 11 bases, with 12 bases separating them. This CDR3 contains 10 residues. CDR3 region: CASLSPAAFF. For the CDR3, the DNA is TGTGCCAGCCTGTCCCCGGCGGCTTTCTTT.

This clonotype has ten or more counts. The V call is TRBV20-1, the J call TRBJ1-1; TRBD1 agrees at 11 bases. This CDR3 is 13 amino acids long. Unmatched junction bases numbered 8, after V lost 6 bases and J lost 8 bases. Per the germline V gene, CDR1 is DFQATT and CDR2 is SNEGSKA (reference sequence). The CDR3 DNA sequence: TGCAGTGCCGGGACAGGGGGACATGGCGAAGCTTTCTTT. It is translated as CSAGTGGHGEAFF.

This clonotype was seen at least ten times. V gene TRBV6-1 combines with J gene TRBJ2-1; perhaps TRBD1 as D (5 bases). CDR1 MNHNS and CDR2 SASEGT come from the germline V gene. The ends were cut back, 5 bases at V and 7 bases at J, with 18 bases in the middle. There are 15 residues in the CDR3. The CDR3 region is CASSTGRVLNNEQFF. The CDR3 coding sequence is TGTGCCAGCAGTACAGGAAGGGTTTTGAATAATGAGCAGTTCTTC.

The V call is TRBV2, the J call TRBJ2-2; D remains unclear. This CDR3 is 15 amino acids long. The V end lost 6 bases, the J end lost 2 bases, and 13 bases lay between the germline ends. The germline V gene encodes CDR1 SNHLY and CDR2 FYNNEI. CDR3 sequence: CASRRTSANTGELFF. The CDR3 DNA sequence: TGTGCCAGCAGGAGGACCTCCGCAAACACCGGGGAGCTGTTTTTT.

This clonotype turned up a few times. Being one base from a much bigger clone, this may be a read error. The chain has TRBV7-9 and TRBJ1-5; D may be TRBD1 (6 bases). This CDR3 region has 14 residues. Per germline, CDR1 SEHNR and CDR2 FQNEAQ (reference sequence). This chain's CDR3 is CASSLGAGGQPQNF. The CDR3 nucleotides are TGTGCCAGCAGCTTAGGGGCCGGGGGCCAGCCCCAGAATTTT.

In this sample, this clonotype turned up many times. V usage is TRBV5-1 and J usage is TRBJ2-5; D perhaps matches TRBD2 (6 bases). Trimming removed 4 bases from V and 2 bases from J, with 15 bases in between. Germline V gene lookup returns CDR1 SGHRS and CDR2 YFSETQ. CDR3 length: 15 amino acids. The CDR3 DNA is TGCGCCAGCAGCATTGGCGGGGTAGGGCAAGAGACCCAGTACTTC. Residues: CASSIGGVGQETQYF.

This clonotype appeared many times. The chain has TRBV20-1 and TRBJ2-1, with D possibly being TRBD2 (6 bases). The ends were cut back, 6 bases at V and 5 bases at J, with 17 bases in the middle. The CDR3 is made up of 14 amino acids. Germline lookup yields CDR1 DFQATT and CDR2 SNEGSKA (reference sequence). The CDR3 DNA reads as TGCAGTGCCCCCCCTGCGGGGCAACACAATGAGCAGTTCTTC. Translation gives CSAPPAGQHNEQFF.

The chain employs TRBV12-3 or TRBV12-4 and TRBJ2-5; D assignment may be TRBD1 or TRBD2 (5 bases each). V lost 6 bases and J 4 bases, leaving 12 bases between the germline ends. The CDR3 length is 13 residues. The CDR3 nucleotides read TGTGCCAGCAGGGGGGAAAGGGCAGAGACCCAGTACTTC. Its translation is CASRGERAETQYF.

The rearrangement links TRBV7-9 to TRBJ1-3; 7 bases agree with TRBD1. The CDR3 is 11 amino acids. V shed 8 bases, J shed 8 bases, and the junction held 3 bases outside the gene matches. CDR1 and CDR2 from the germline V gene are SEHNR and FQNEAQ (reference sequence). The CDR3 loop reads CASGQADTIYF. Here the CDR3 DNA reads TGTGCCAGCGGACAGGCCGACACCATATATTTT. The full variable domain, completed using reference TRBV7-9 and TRBJ1-3, is DTGVSQNPRHKITKRGQNVTFRCDPISEHNRLYWYRQTLGQGPEFLTYFQNEAQLEKSRLLSDRFSAERPKGSFSTLEIQRTEQGDSAMYLCASGQADTIYFGEGSWLTVV.

In its sample, this clonotype was seen many times. V gene TRBV6-6 combines with J gene TRBJ1-5; TRBD1 aligns across 8 bases. Germline V lookup: CDR1 MNHNY, CDR2 SVGAGI (reference sequence). The CDR3 consists of 15 residues. V shed 5 bases and J 6 bases; nucleotides not matched to a gene: 9. The CDR3: CASSPPQGAAQPQHF. The DNA of the CDR3 is TGTGCCAGCAGTCCCCCTCAGGGGGCTGCTCAGCCCCAGCATTTT.

In its sample, this clonotype was seen many times. V is TRBV7-8 and J is TRBJ1-5; 10 bases are shared with TRBD1. The J segment lost 15 bases and the V segment lost 3 bases, leaving 11 bases of the junction unmatched. The CDR3 consists of 14 residues. Germline CDR1 and CDR2: SGHVS and FQNEAQ. The CDR3 reads CASSFDLTTGGRHF. The CDR3 nucleotides read TGTGCCAGCAGCTTCGACCTCACGACAGGGGGCAGGCATTTT.